These 26 T cell receptor beta chains were all obtained from the same sample, sequenced in a study of response to subunit inactivated influenza vaccine. MiXCR, run by TCRdb on the RT-PCR reads, gives a single entry per CDR3 protein. The profile shows over 800,000 distinct CDR3 sequences, around 20% of them singletons. This material consisted of PBMCs from blood, taken roughly 5 days after vaccination. Receptors originate from a man aged 50 to 59 who received an inactivated influenza vaccine.

The chain links TRBV7-8 to TRBJ2-5; no clear D gene. From germline, CDR1 is SGHVS and CDR2 FQNEAQ. CDR3 size: 15 residues. V was clipped by 4 bases and J by 2 bases, with 14 bases between them. CDR3 in amino acids: CASSSRWRPQETQYF. CDR3 sequence (DNA): TGTGCCAGCAGCTCCAGATGGCGCCCTCAAGAGACCCAGTACTTC.

The chain has TRBV5-1 and TRBJ2-3; TRBD2 might be the D (5 bases). With 5 bases removed from V and 0 bases from J, the gap between germline ends came to 16 bases. CDR3 length: 16 amino acids. Germline lookup yields CDR1 SGHRS and CDR2 YFSETQ. The CDR3 nucleotides are TGCGCCAGCAGTGAGACTATTGCGCCGAGCACAGATACGCAGTATTTT. Translation gives CASSETIAPSTDTQYF.

In its sample, this clonotype was seen a few times. The junction and the germline gene differ at one end; a read error may be behind it. V usage is TRBV20-1 and J usage is TRBJ2-5; D unclear. The CDR3 spans 11 residues. Germline V gives CDR1 DFQATT, CDR2 SNEGSKA (reference sequence). DNA of the CDR3: TGCAGTGCTGGAGATCCGGAGACCCAGTACTTC. Encoded protein: CSAGDPETQYF.

This chain links TRBV9 with TRBJ2-1; 12 bases are a match to TRBD2. CDR3 length: 18 amino acids. Germline CDR1 is SGDLS and CDR2 is YYNGEE. The junction had 10 bases not matched to a gene; V was cut back by 0 bases and J by 6 bases. The CDR3 reads CASSVVPTTSGSGNEQFF. CDR3 sequence (DNA): TGTGCCAGCAGCGTAGTCCCTACGACTAGCGGGAGTGGCAATGAGCAGTTCTTC.

For the CDR3, the DNA is TGTGCCAGCAGCGAAGGACTAGCGGAAGAGATGAACTACAATGAGCAGTTCTTC. Encoded protein: CASSEGLAEEMNYNEQFF. This chain connects TRBV7-6 to TRBJ2-1; TRBD2 aligns across 10 bases. Germline V CDR1 and CDR2: SGHVS, FNYEAQ. The length of the CDR3 is 18 residues. V lost 5 bases, J lost 3 bases, and 13 bases stayed unmatched.

The chain links TRBV6-1 to TRBJ1-5; unclear D gene. Trimming took 2 bases from V and 2 from J, leaving 10 bases between them. Germline CDR1 reads MNHNS; CDR2 reads SASEGT. There are 15 residues in the CDR3. The CDR3: CASSELGERNQPQHF. CDR3 nucleotide sequence: TGTGCCAGCAGTGAACTCGGGGAACGCAATCAGCCCCAGCATTTT.

The chain has TRBV14 and TRBJ2-7, with D maybe TRBD1 (5 bases). Deletions cut 2 bases from V and 6 bases from J, with 14 bases between. This CDR3 has 14 residues. Looked up from germline, CDR1 is SGHDN and CDR2 is FVKESK. This CDR3 is CASSQLQGTGEQYF. The CDR3 coding sequence is TGTGCCAGCAGCCAACTTCAGGGAACGGGCGAGCAGTACTTC.

This clonotype showed up many times. The chain joins TRBV29-1 to TRBJ1-3, with 10 bases that match TRBD1. The CDR3 runs to 17 residues. Trimming took 3 bases from V and 0 from J; bases not matched to a gene: 8. Germline CDR1 and CDR2: SQVTM and ANQGSEA. The CDR3 DNA sequence: TGCAGCGTTGAGCGGGACAGGGGTTTGGGCTCTGGAAACACCATATATTTT. Translated: CSVERDRGLGSGNTIYF.

This clonotype has just a few counts. The chain combines TRBV10-3 with TRBJ2-2, with D unresolved. The CDR3 is 13 residues long. The V gene lost 9 bases and the J gene lost 8 bases, with 16 bases spanning the gap. CDR1 ENHRY and CDR2 SYGVKD come from the germline V gene. The CDR3 nucleotides are TGTGCCATGGGGATTCTTAAGACTGGGGAGCTGTTTTTT. It is translated as CAMGILKTGELFF.

This chain connects TRBV27 to TRBJ2-7, with 8 bases that match TRBD1. V lost 5 bases and J lost 7; bases outside the gene matches: 13. Germline V gene sequence: CDR1 MNHEY, CDR2 SMNVEV (reference sequence). The CDR3 contains 15 residues. The CDR3 protein is CASSPTGTGSVEQYF. Written as DNA, the CDR3 is TGTGCCAGCAGTCCAACCGGGACAGGTTCGGTGGAGCAGTACTTC.

V usage is TRBV20-1 and J usage is TRBJ1-5; D is ambiguous. Per germline, CDR1 DFQATT and CDR2 SNEGSKA (reference sequence). The CDR3 has 15 residues. Deletions cut 2 bases from V and 0 bases from J, with 11 bases between. The CDR3, as DNA: TGCAGTGCTAGAAGACGTTTCTCTAGCAATCAGCCCCAGCATTTT. Translating it yields CSARRRFSSNQPQHF.

This clonotype was observed at least ten times. The chain couples TRBV12-3 or TRBV12-4 to TRBJ2-2, with 9 bases identical to TRBD2. The CDR3 is 15 amino acids. V shed 5 bases and J 3 bases; nucleotides not matched to a gene: 4. This CDR3 reads CASSMTSGYTGELFF. As DNA, the CDR3 is TGTGCCAGCAGTATGACTAGCGGATACACCGGGGAGCTGTTTTTT.

This rearrangement joins TRBV5-6 to TRBJ2-5; D not certain. The CDR3 spans 14 residues. Germline CDR1 reads SGHDT; CDR2 reads YYEEEE. V lost 0 bases and J lost 5, with 11 bases in between. The CDR3 region has the DNA TGTGCCAGCAGCTTGGTATGGGATGGGGAGACCCAGTACTTC. Translating it yields CASSLVWDGETQYF.

This clonotype was counted between two and nine times. V is TRBV6-2 or TRBV6-3 and J is TRBJ2-5, with 7 nucleotides matching TRBD1. J gave up 5 bases and V 2 bases, and 5 bases lay outside the gene matches. Germline V CDR1 and CDR2: MNHEY, SVGEGT. This CDR3 spans 14 amino acids. The CDR3: CASSYNRGGETQYF. The CDR3 coding sequence is TGTGCCAGCAGTTACAACAGGGGTGGGGAGACCCAGTACTTC.

This clonotype was seen a handful of times. The J gene is TRBJ2-3, the V gene TRBV5-6; a possible D gene is TRBD2 (6 bases). Germline assignment: CDR1 SGHDT and CDR2 YYEEEE. V lost 4 bases, J lost 11 bases, and 14 bases lay in between. The CDR3 runs to 12 residues. CDR3 loop: CASSPRWGGQYF. CDR3 sequence (DNA): TGTGCCAGCAGCCCACGATGGGGAGGGCAGTATTTT. Variable domain in full (rest from reference TRBV5-6 and TRBJ2-3): DAGVTQSPTHLIKTRGQQVTLRCSPKSGHDTVSWYQQALGQGPQFIFQYYEEEERQRGNFPDRFSGHQFPNYSSELNVNALLLGDSALYLCASSPRWGGQYFGPGTRLTVL.

This clonotype was counted a few times. The rearrangement uses TRBV5-1 and TRBJ2-2, with TRBD2 identical over 13 bases. This CDR3 spans 15 amino acids. Germline V gene lookup returns CDR1 SGHRS and CDR2 YFSETQ. The junction had 3 bases not matched to a gene; V was cut back by 4 bases and J by 6 bases. The CDR3 loop is CASSRTSGGPGELFF. The CDR3 bases are TGCGCCAGCAGCCGGACTAGCGGGGGACCCGGGGAGCTGTTTTTT.

The V gene is TRBV29-1, the J gene TRBJ2-1; D possibly uses TRBD1 or TRBD2 (6 bases each). The CDR3 contains 14 residues. CDR1 is SQVTM, CDR2 ANQGSEA, per germline. Trimming pared 6 bases from V and 2 bases from J, leaving 14 bases between. CDR3 region: CSVERGATYNEQFF. CDR3 DNA sequence: TGCAGCGTGGAAAGGGGGGCCACCTACAATGAGCAGTTCTTC.

On this clonotype: It may be a read error: a sequence one base away is much more abundant. This chain connects TRBV6-2 or TRBV6-3 to TRBJ2-2, with D possibly matching TRBD2 (5 bases). This CDR3 region has 18 residues. Germline V gives CDR1 MNHEY, CDR2 SVGEGT. CDR3 sequence reads: CASIPFDGVKGNTGELSF. The CDR3 DNA is TGTGCCAGCATCCCCTTCGACGGGGTAAAAGGGAACACCGGGGAGCTGTCTTTT.

The V call is TRBV4-3, the J call TRBJ2-1; 8 bases map to TRBD2. There are 15 residues in the CDR3. With 4 bases clipped from V and 9 bases from J, the junction kept 11 bases outside the gene matches. Germline CDR1 is LGHNA and CDR2 is YSLEER. The CDR3 region is CASSPIAGPGGEQFF. For the CDR3, the DNA is TGCGCCAGCAGCCCTATAGCGGGGCCCGGGGGTGAGCAGTTCTTC.

This clonotype occurred a few times. The V and J genes are TRBV7-2 and TRBJ2-2, with 7 nucleotides matching TRBD2. Germline trimming cut 1 base from V and 9 bases from J; bases unmatched to any gene: 5. Germline V gene sequence: CDR1 SGHTA, CDR2 FQGNSA. The CDR3 contains 14 residues. The CDR3 loop is CASSLGGGPRELFF. In DNA form, the CDR3 reads TGTGCCAGCAGCTTAGGGGGGGGTCCCAGGGAGCTGTTTTTT.

V usage is TRBV4-3 and J usage is TRBJ2-1; D is ambiguous. The length of the CDR3 is 15 residues. CDR1 is LGHNA, CDR2 YSLEER, per germline. V dropped 1 base and J dropped 5 bases, with 12 bases sitting between them. CDR3 protein: CASSQGGSEHNEQFF. The CDR3 DNA sequence: TGCGCCAGCAGCCAAGGAGGCTCGGAGCACAATGAGCAGTTCTTC.

The chain couples TRBV9 to TRBJ2-3; D is undetermined. Germline loops: CDR1 SGDLS, CDR2 YYNGEE. The CDR3 covers 14 residues. V was trimmed by 2 bases and J by 6 bases, leaving 13 bases between them. This CDR3 reads CASSVRHSADTQYF. For the CDR3, the DNA is TGTGCCAGCAGCGTCCGACACTCGGCGGATACGCAGTATTTT.

This clonotype was found many times. This chain joins TRBV15 and TRBJ2-7; D gene unclear. Germline assignment: CDR1 LNHNV and CDR2 YYDKDF (reference sequence). The CDR3 runs to 13 residues. Trimming shortened V by 1 base and J by 4 bases, and 8 bases separated the two germline ends. Written as DNA, the CDR3 is TGTGCCACCAGCAGAGCTGGCAGTTACGAGCAGTACTTC. Translated, it gives CATSRAGSYEQYF.

V and J are TRBV12-3 or TRBV12-4 and TRBJ1-1; maybe TRBD1 (6 bases). V dropped 4 bases and J dropped 4 bases, with 13 bases sitting between them. CDR3 size: 14 residues. CDR3: CASSYEQGFTEAFF. The DNA for the CDR3 is TGTGCCAGCAGTTACGAGCAGGGGTTCACTGAAGCTTTCTTT.

This clonotype was counted a few times. The rearrangement joins TRBV12-3 or TRBV12-4 to TRBJ2-3, with D perhaps matching TRBD2 (6 bases). This CDR3 region has 14 residues. V was clipped by 7 bases and J by 6 bases, with 17 bases between them. For the CDR3, the DNA is TGTGCCAGCACCGGGACTCACTGGGCGGATACGCAGTATTTT. Translating it yields CASTGTHWADTQYF.

This chain links TRBV12-3 or TRBV12-4 with TRBJ2-7; 7 positions match TRBD2. The CDR3 totals 15 residues. V lost 3 bases and J lost 2; bases outside the gene matches: 7. The CDR3 bases are TGTGCCAGCAGTTTGAGGCGGGACTACGCCTACGAGCAGTACTTC. It yields the protein CASSLRRDYAYEQYF.